These T cell receptor beta chains were read from a single sample in a study of T cell repertoires in cytomegalovirus infection. One entry per CDR3 protein, called by TCRdb with MiXCR from the reads. This table holds 650,000 to 900,000 distinct CDR3 sequences, around 29% found once. Antigens of these TCRs are unknown. The specimen comprised cultured CD8+ T cells from PBMCs, sampled from culture after CMV antigen stimulation. These receptor sequences come from a human donor in good health (CMV status not recorded). Some clones in this sample may be carry-over from other donors' samples. Both conserved end residues are trimmed from each CDR3.

J	V	CDR3
TRBJ2-5	TRBV7-6	ASSLALGLAVRETQY
TRBJ1-1	TRBV6-5	ASSSETVYAEAF
TRBJ2-7	TRBV27	ASSTGQVNEQY
TRBJ1-1	TRBV12-3/TRBV12-4	ASSPGHTEAF
TRBJ2-2	TRBV5-6	ASSSHGLAGGQDTGELF
TRBJ2-1	TRBV29-1	SVGGQGAYNEQF
TRBJ2-1	TRBV27	ASSLSSWDEQF
TRBJ1-2	TRBV27	ASSFQPPGLLKYGYT
TRBJ1-1	TRBV7-9	ASSYTGTTNTEAF
TRBJ1-4	TRBV6-1	ASSEGGDKNEKLF
TRBJ2-3	TRBV7-8	ASSPHFDELVTDTQY
TRBJ2-7	TRBV7-9	ASSNRDRGRGEQY
TRBJ1-5	TRBV12-5	ASGPGQGFQPQH
TRBJ1-1	TRBV6-5	ASSYSYDSRTEAF
TRBJ2-7	TRBV20-1	SAKPGQVFDEQY
TRBJ2-2	TRBV6-2/TRBV6-3	ASSSDAGRRNTGELF
TRBJ1-2	TRBV29-1	SVERDRANYGYT
TRBJ1-1	TRBV7-6	VSSRTGGTEAF